This record covers a single TCR beta chain. Data came from immunoSEQ multiplex PCR; TCRdb stores just in-frame clones and leaves some out. The sample includes over a million clones, approximately 97% seen only once; the top ten take roughly 1.2%. The data stem from a study of shared clonotypes between healthy human individuals. Losses at the gene ends were 5 bases for V and 2 bases for J; bases not matched to a gene: 7. The CDR3 totals 16 residues. Germline V gives CDR1 SGHTA, CDR2 FQGNSA. This chain links TRBV7-2 with TRBJ2-1; 9 bases line up with TRBD2. Input material: naive CD4+ T cells sorted from blood. Subset specified: CD45RA+ positively selected. This receptor was obtained from a young man in good health. The CDR3, as DNA: TGTGCCAGCAGCGCCGGACTAGCGAGAGCCTACAATGAGCAGTTCTTC. Protein sequence: CASSAGLARAYNEQFF.